The 28 T cell receptor beta chains in this list originate from one sample, sequenced in a study of blood T cell repertoires in COVID-19. Profiling relied on immunoSEQ multiplex PCR, and the TCRdb table lists in-frame clones only, not all of them. The data show 150,000 to 200,000 clones, 81% seen once. The specimen was peripheral blood. Receptors were obtained from a man aged 60 to 69 with active or convalescent COVID-19.

The chain uses TRBV7-9 and TRBJ2-5; D is undetermined. V gave up 2 bases and J gave up 4 bases, with 8 bases separating them. CDR3 size: 13 residues. The germline V gene encodes CDR1 SEHNR and CDR2 FQNEAQ (reference sequence). The CDR3 sequence: CASSLLLAETQYF. The CDR3 DNA reads TGTGCCAGCAGCTTACTACTCGCAGAGACCCAGTACTTC. The full variable domain, completed using reference TRBV7-9 and TRBJ2-5, is DTGVSQNPRHKITKRGQNVTFRCDPISEHNRLYWYRQTLGQGPEFLTYFQNEAQLEKSRLLSDRFSAERPKGSFSTLEIQRTEQGDSAMYLCASSLLLAETQYFGPGTRLLVL.

The chain has TRBV5-5 and TRBJ2-4; TRBD2 might be the D (5 bases). Deletions cut 0 bases from V and 9 bases from J, with 13 bases between. The CDR3 totals 14 residues. Looked up from germline, CDR1 is SGHKS and CDR2 is YYEKEE (reference sequence). CDR3 in amino acids: CASSLDSRLTIQYF. In DNA, the CDR3 is TGTGCCAGCAGCTTGGACTCTAGACTAACCATTCAGTACTTC.

This chain uses TRBV19 with TRBJ1-5; D might be TRBD1 (5 bases). The CDR3 spans 13 residues. Germline CDR1 and CDR2: LNHDA and SQIVND (reference sequence). The CDR3 here is CASMPGNNQPQHF. CDR3 nucleotide sequence: TGTGCTTCCATGCCAGGGAACAATCAGCCCCAGCATTTT. Full variable domain (outside the CDR3, taken from reference TRBV19 and TRBJ1-5): DGGITQSPKYLFRKEGQNVTLSCEQNLNHDAMYWYRQDPGQGLRLIYYSQIVNDFQKGDIAEGYSVSREKKESFPLTVTSAQKNPTAFYLCASMPGNNQPQHFGDGTRLSIL.

This chain links TRBV6-5 with TRBJ1-5; 7 bases fit TRBD1. The germline V gene encodes CDR1 MNHEY and CDR2 SVGAGI. The CDR3 totals 14 residues. After removal of 9 bases from V and 1 base from J, the junction contained 6 bases not matched to a gene. CDR3 protein: CASSGTASNQPQHF. DNA for the CDR3: TGTGCCAGTTCCGGGACAGCGAGCAATCAGCCCCAGCATTTT.

The rearrangement uses TRBV19 and TRBJ2-2, with TRBD1 identical over 8 bases. V lost 9 bases to trimming and J lost 1 base; unmatched junction nucleotides: 7. Looked up from germline, CDR1 is LNHDA and CDR2 is SQIVND (reference sequence). The CDR3 consists of 15 residues. Here the CDR3 DNA reads TGTGCCAGCAGCTGGACAGGGAGGAACACCGGGGAGCTGTTTTTT. Protein product: CASSWTGRNTGELFF.

As for this clone: The sample has other DNA sequences that encode this CDR3 too. The genes are TRBV3-1 (or the pseudogene TRBV3-2) and TRBJ2-1; 9 bases map to TRBD1. J was trimmed by 8 bases and V by 1 base; bases with no gene match: 3. The CDR3 contains 14 residues. CDR1 LGHDT and CDR2 YNNKEL come from the germline V gene (reference sequence). As DNA, the CDR3 is TGTGCCAGCAGCCAAGGACAGGGGGTAGATGAGCAGTTCTTC. Its protein is CASSQGQGVDEQFF.

V and J are TRBV12-3 or TRBV12-4 and TRBJ1-2; D is perhaps TRBD1 (5 bases). There are 12 residues in the CDR3. Trimming took off 5 bases at V and 6 bases at J, with 10 bases between the two ends. CDR3 in DNA: TGTGCCAGCAGTCTCTCAGGGAATGGCTACACCTTC. Its protein is CASSLSGNGYTF.

The rearrangement joins TRBV3-1 (or the pseudogene TRBV3-2) to TRBJ1-6; TRBD1 aligns across 7 bases. CDR3 size: 15 residues. The trim removed 3 bases at V and 7 bases at J, leaving 6 bases unmatched. CDR1 LGHDT and CDR2 YNNKEL come from the germline V gene (reference sequence). CDR3 region: CASSHLTGKNSPLHF. The CDR3, as DNA: TGTGCCAGCAGCCACCTGACAGGGAAGAATTCACCCCTCCACTTT.

CDR3 region: CASRTGTGGTSPLHF. For the CDR3, the DNA is TGTGCCAGCAGAACAGGGACAGGGGGGACTTCACCCCTCCACTTT. This chain connects TRBV6-5 to TRBJ1-6; TRBD1 matches at 11 bases. The CDR3 runs to 15 residues. The germline V gene has CDR1 MNHEY and CDR2 SVGAGI. The trim removed 6 bases at V and 9 bases at J, leaving 7 bases unmatched.

Points on this clone: Other DNA sequences of this sample code for an identical CDR3. The chain has TRBV6-5 and TRBJ2-2; maybe TRBD1 (5 bases). The ends were cut back, 4 bases at V and 6 bases at J, with 9 bases in the middle. Germline-derived CDR1 and CDR2 are MNHEY and SVGAGI. CDR3 size: 13 residues. The CDR3: CASSSQGAGELFF. In DNA form, the CDR3 reads TGTGCCAGCAGTTCCCAAGGGGCCGGGGAGCTGTTTTTT.

The sample holds a few counts of this clone. This sequence joins TRBV19 and TRBJ2-5; no clear D. Germline CDR1 and CDR2: LNHDA and SQIVND (reference sequence). The CDR3 consists of 13 residues. Trimming took 8 bases from V and 1 from J, leaving 11 bases between them. The CDR3 DNA sequence: TGTGCCAGTTCCGGGTACTCCCAAGAGACCCAGTACTTC. Translation gives CASSGYSQETQYF.

The V and J genes are TRBV19 and TRBJ2-1; D unresolved. The CDR3 covers 16 residues. Germline CDR1 is LNHDA and CDR2 is SQIVND (reference sequence). The V end was cut by 4 bases, the J end by 4 bases, with 17 bases between. CDR3 nucleotide sequence: TGTGCCAGTAGTACCCTTGGTGGAGTCTTATACAATGAGCAGTTCTTC. Its translation: CASSTLGGVLYNEQFF.

The chain carries TRBV5-6 and TRBJ2-1; D is possibly TRBD2 (6 bases). From germline, CDR1 is SGHDT and CDR2 YYEEEE. The CDR3 is 17 residues long. V gave up 3 bases and J gave up 3 bases, with 19 bases separating them. CDR3 in DNA: TGTGCCAGCAGCTCTTCCCCCGGGAGAGGGGACTACAATGAGCAGTTCTTC. It specifies CASSSSPGRGDYNEQFF.

The chain uses TRBV19 and TRBJ2-5; D unresolved. The germline CDR1 and CDR2 sequences are LNHDA and SQIVND (reference sequence). The CDR3 spans 14 residues. The ends were cut back, 3 bases at V and 1 base at J, with 9 bases in the middle. CDR3 nucleotide sequence: TGTGCCAGTAGTATGCCGAGCCGCCAAGAGACCCAGTACTTC. It yields the protein CASSMPSRQETQYF.

V gene TRBV11-2 combines with J gene TRBJ1-1; D not resolved. The germline V gene has CDR1 SGHAT and CDR2 FQNNGV. CDR3 length: 13 amino acids. V lost 9 bases to trimming and J lost 1 base, with 12 bases between them. The CDR3 spells CASNRVSNTEAFF. The CDR3 DNA is TGTGCCAGTAACAGAGTCTCGAACACTGAAGCTTTCTTT.

The chain uses TRBV28 and TRBJ1-6; 11 bases match TRBD1. CDR3 size: 14 residues. The J segment lost 9 bases and the V segment lost 6 bases, leaving 4 bases of the junction unmatched. CDR1 and CDR2 (germline): MDHEN, SYDVKM. The CDR3 DNA follows: TGTGCCAGCAGGGGACAGGGGGATTTTTCACCCCTCCACTTT. Translation gives CASRGQGDFSPLHF. Supplemented by reference TRBV28 and TRBJ1-6, the full variable domain reads DVKVTQSSRYLVKRTGEKVFLECVQDMDHENMFWYRQDPGLGLRLIYFSYDVKMKEKGDIPEGYSVSREKKERFSLILESASTNQTSMYLCASRGQGDFSPLHFGNGTRLTVT.

This rearrangement joins TRBV4-1 to TRBJ2-7; D not resolved. Germline loops: CDR1 MGHRA, CDR2 YSYEKL. CDR3 length: 14 residues. Deletions cut 1 base from V and 6 bases from J, with 13 bases between. The CDR3: CASSQAEASAEQYF. CDR3 bases: TGCGCCAGCAGCCAAGCCGAGGCTAGTGCCGAGCAGTACTTC.

V is TRBV7-2 and J is TRBJ1-2, with D unclear. Trimming took 4 bases from V and 4 from J, leaving 16 bases between them. Per germline, CDR1 SGHTA and CDR2 FQGNSA. This CDR3 region has 15 residues. For the CDR3, the DNA is TGTGCCAGCAGCTCGTACCTGGGGAGCCTCTATGGCTACACCTTC. It encodes CASSSYLGSLYGYTF.

This clone was seen a few times. V and J are TRBV5-1 and TRBJ2-3; TRBD2 matches 8 bases. Germline CDR1 reads SGHRS; CDR2 reads YFSETQ. The CDR3 consists of 14 residues. J gave up 6 bases and V 1 base, and 4 bases lay outside the gene matches. CDR3 nucleotide sequence: TGCGCCAGCAGCTTGTCGGGGGGGCTCGATACGCAGTATTTT. Protein product: CASSLSGGLDTQYF.

The genes are TRBV7-9 and TRBJ2-7, with a possible D match to TRBD1 (6 bases). V shed 4 bases and J shed 0 bases, with 13 bases lying between them. Germline V CDR1 and CDR2: SEHNR, FQNEAQ (reference sequence). CDR3 length equals 15 residues. CDR3 nucleotides: TGTGCCAGCAGCTCCCAGGACAGCAGCTCCTACGAGCAGTACTTC. Its protein product is CASSSQDSSSYEQYF.

The rearrangement joins TRBV7-9 to TRBJ1-6; D perhaps matches TRBD1 (5 bases). From germline, CDR1 is SEHNR and CDR2 FQNEAQ (reference sequence). The CDR3 is made up of 14 amino acids. Between the trimmed V and J ends, which lost 7 bases and 5 bases, there was a span of 12 bases. The CDR3 loop reads CASTKGRDNSPLHF. The CDR3 region has the DNA TGTGCCAGCACCAAAGGCAGGGATAATTCACCCCTCCACTTT.

V usage is TRBV20-1 and J usage is TRBJ1-4; D unresolved. This CDR3 is 10 amino acids long. In germline, CDR1 is DFQATT, CDR2 SNEGSKA (reference sequence). Between the trimmed V and J ends, which lost 3 bases and 8 bases, there was a span of 4 bases. CDR3 region: CSARREKLFF. CDR3 nucleotides: TGCAGTGCTAGGAGGGAAAAACTGTTTTTT.

The V call is TRBV4-2, the J call TRBJ2-1; 10 bases agree with TRBD2. This CDR3 spans 18 amino acids. Trimming took 0 bases from V and 0 from J; bases not matched to a gene: 5. The germline CDR1 and CDR2 sequences are LGHNA and YNFKEQ. CDR3 nucleotides: TGTGCCAGCAGCCAAGAAGGGGCTAGCGGGAGCTCCTACAATGAGCAGTTCTTC. This sequence encodes CASSQEGASGSSYNEQFF.

V gene TRBV5-4 combines with J gene TRBJ2-5; 10 bases are a match to TRBD2. V shed 5 bases and J 5 bases; nucleotides not matched to a gene: 6. The germline V gene encodes CDR1 SGHNT and CDR2 YYREEE (reference sequence). The CDR3 has 14 residues. DNA of the CDR3: TGTGCCAGCAGAGAGCGGGGGGGTAAGGAGACCCAGTACTTC. It codes for CASRERGGKETQYF. Full variable domain (remainder filled in from reference TRBV5-4 and TRBJ2-5): ETGVTQSPTHLIKTRGQQVTLRCSSQSGHNTVSWYQQALGQGPQFIFQYYREEENGRGNFPPRFSGLQFPNYSSELNVNALELDDSALYLCASRERGGKETQYFGPGTRLLVL.

This chain connects TRBV19 to TRBJ2-7, with D possibly TRBD1 on 6 matching bases. Germline V lookup: CDR1 LNHDA, CDR2 SQIVND (reference sequence). The CDR3 has 15 amino acids. The V and J ends lost 4 bases and 2 bases respectively, with 15 bases between them. In DNA form, the CDR3 reads TGTGCCAGTAGTAATCCCGGGACAACGACCTACGAGCAGTACTTC. The encoded protein is CASSNPGTTTYEQYF.

CDR3 loop: CASSSSLYGYTF. The CDR3 coding sequence is TGTGCCAGCAGTTCGTCGTTATATGGCTACACCTTC. V is TRBV12-3 or TRBV12-4 and J is TRBJ1-2; D not resolved. The V gene lost 4 bases and the J gene lost 5 bases, with 8 bases spanning the gap. This CDR3 contains 12 residues.

The chain joins TRBV11-2 to TRBJ1-2; no clear D gene. Germline V gives CDR1 SGHAT, CDR2 FQNNGV. The V end lost 6 bases, the J end lost 7 bases, and 12 bases lay between the germline ends. CDR3 length: 12 amino acids. The CDR3 region has the DNA TGTGCCAGCAGTTCCGAGCGGAGTGGCTACACCTTC. Protein: CASSSERSGYTF. The full variable domain, its missing parts supplied by reference TRBV11-2 and TRBJ1-2, is EAGVAQSPRYKIIEKRQSVAFWCNPISGHATLYWYQQILGQGPKLLIQFQNNGVVDDSQLPKDRFSAERLKGVDSTLKIQPAKLEDSAVYLCASSSERSGYTFGSGTRLTVV.

The rearrangement joins TRBV6-6 to TRBJ1-5; possible D gene TRBD1, 5 bases. The CDR3 loop spans 13 amino acids. Germline loops: CDR1 MNHNY, CDR2 SVGAGI (reference sequence). Trimming cost V 11 bases and J 7 bases, with 18 bases left between them. This CDR3 is CAGGALPQQPQHF. CDR3 DNA sequence: TGTGCCGGCGGGGCCCTACCCCAGCAGCCCCAGCATTTT.